Listed below are T cell receptor beta chains from one sample, sequenced in a study of control samples from healthy donors and cancer patients. This table comes from immunoSEQ multiplex PCR, and its TCRdb copy is limited to in-frame clones, with some not included. The sample lists approximately 41,000 clones, approximately 94% occurring once. Source material: blood. Receptors originate from a man aged 55 to 70 in good health. Each CDR3 is given with its conserved first and last residue. A D gene is named only where the DNA matches it firmly. Clone size is stated in some rows and not others, as once, few, many or a class when expanded.

d_call cdr3_length j_call clone_size v_call cdr3_aa cdr3_nt
TRBD1 15 TRBJ1-1 - TRBV28 CASSPSGQGRTEAFF TGTGCCAGCAGTCCATCGGGACAGGGGCGGACTGAAGCTTTCTTT
- 13 TRBJ2-4 - TRBV28 CASSPLPHSIRYF TGTGCCAGCAGTCCCCTACCGCACAGTATACGGTACTTC
- 17 TRBJ1-3 - TRBV13 CASSSAQTGSAGNTIYF TGTGCCAGCAGCTCCGCCCAAACAGGGTCGGCTGGAAACACCATATATTTT
- 17 TRBJ2-7 - TRBV27 CASSFKAGRRGNYEQYF TGTGCCAGCAGTTTTAAGGCGGGGAGGCGGGGCAACTACGAGCAGTACTTC
- 13 TRBJ1-1 once TRBV30 CAWRRDTYTEAFF TGTGCCTGGAGAAGAGACACCTACACTGAAGCTTTCTTT
TRBD1 17 TRBJ1-2 - TRBV27 CASSLVGGQGLRDGYTF TGTGCCAGCAGTTTGGTAGGAGGACAGGGGTTAAGGGATGGCTACACCTTC
TRBD1 17 TRBJ2-1 - TRBV19 CASSIYATGGSYNEQFF TGTGCCAGTAGTATCTACGCGACAGGGGGCTCCTACAATGAGCAGTTCTTC
TRBD2 15 TRBJ2-1 - TRBV5-4 CASSSGLAGWNEQFF TGTGCCAGCAGTTCGGGACTAGCGGGGTGGAATGAGCAGTTCTTC
TRBD1 11 TRBJ2-7 once TRBV20-1 CSASDGTGLYF TGCAGTGCTAGCGATGGGACAGGGCTGTACTTC
- 13 TRBJ1-2 - TRBV27 CASSFTSHWGYTF TGTGCCAGCAGTTTCACTTCACATTGGGGCTACACCTTC
TRBD1 13 TRBJ2-7 - TRBV29-1 CSVVGTGVHEQYF TGCAGCGTCGTAGGGACAGGGGTCCACGAGCAGTACTTC
- 14 TRBJ2-1 - TRBV9 CASSGEGGDNEQFF TGTGCCAGCAGCGGGGAGGGGGGAGACAATGAGCAGTTCTTC
- 16 TRBJ2-7 - TRBV7-6 CASSLGGTPETYEQYF TGTGCCAGCAGCTTAGGCGGGACACCGGAAACTTACGAGCAGTACTTC
TRBD1 14 TRBJ1-2 - TRBV28 CASSSRQGLYGYTF TGTGCCAGCAGTTCTAGACAGGGCCTCTATGGCTACACCTTC
TRBD2 18 TRBJ2-1 - TRBV7-7 CASSLVGPGTSGRNEQFF TGTGCTAGCAGCTTAGTTGGGCCCGGGACTAGCGGGAGAAATGAGCAGTTCTTC
TRBD2 18 TRBJ2-1 once TRBV5-1 CASSLGASGRRGNNEQFF TGCGCCAGCAGCTTGGGAGCTAGCGGGAGGAGGGGAAACAATGAGCAGTTCTTC
- 17 TRBJ2-7 once TRBV18 CASSQNSRDSGSYEQYF TGTGCCAGCTCACAAAATTCCCGGGACTCCGGTTCCTACGAGCAGTACTTC
- 13 TRBJ2-7 few TRBV12-3/TRBV12-4 CASRPGHGYEQYF TGTGCCAGCAGGCCGGGACACGGCTACGAGCAGTACTTC
- 13 TRBJ1-4 - TRBV20-1 CSASRRHNEKLFF TGCAGTGCTAGTCGAAGGCATAATGAAAAACTGTTTTTT
- 12 TRBJ2-7 - TRBV30 CAQRAGLSEQYF TGTGCCCAACGGGCAGGGCTATCCGAGCAGTACTTC
- 12 TRBJ2-3 - TRBV27 CASSSRGDTQYF TGTGCCAGCAGTTCGAGGGGAGATACGCAGTATTTT
- 17 TRBJ2-7 few TRBV19 CASSIAVGGTGPYEQYF TGTGCCAGTAGTATAGCAGTTGGGGGCACAGGCCCCTACGAGCAGTACTTC
- 14 TRBJ1-5 - TRBV9 CASSVDALGEPQHF TGTGCCAGCAGCGTAGACGCGTTAGGAGAGCCCCAGCATTTT
- 14 TRBJ1-1 - TRBV14 CASSQELENTEAFF TGTGCCAGCAGCCAAGAATTAGAGAACACTGAAGCTTTCTTT
TRBD1 13 TRBJ1-1 - TRBV29-1 CSVRTGSYTEAFF TGCAGCGTTAGGACAGGGTCGTACACTGAAGCTTTCTTT
- 14 TRBJ1-4 - TRBV25-1 CASSSPRVDEKLFF TGTGCCAGCAGTAGTCCCAGGGTTGATGAAAAACTGTTTTTT
- 14 TRBJ2-7 - TRBV7-2 CASSLETASYEQYF TGTGCCAGCAGCTTAGAGACAGCCTCCTACGAGCAGTACTTC